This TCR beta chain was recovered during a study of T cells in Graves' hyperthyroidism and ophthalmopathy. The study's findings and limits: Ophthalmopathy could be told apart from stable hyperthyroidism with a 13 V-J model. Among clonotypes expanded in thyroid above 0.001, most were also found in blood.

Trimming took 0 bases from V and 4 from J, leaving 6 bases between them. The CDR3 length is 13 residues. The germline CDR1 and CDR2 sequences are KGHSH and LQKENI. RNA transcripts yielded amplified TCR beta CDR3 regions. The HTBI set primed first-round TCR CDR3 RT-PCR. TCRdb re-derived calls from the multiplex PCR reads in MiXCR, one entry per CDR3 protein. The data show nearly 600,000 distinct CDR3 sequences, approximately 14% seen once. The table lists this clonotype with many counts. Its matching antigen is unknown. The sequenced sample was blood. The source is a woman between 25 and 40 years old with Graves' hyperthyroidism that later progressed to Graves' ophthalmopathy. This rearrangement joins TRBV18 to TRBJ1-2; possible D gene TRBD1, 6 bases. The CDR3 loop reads CASSPPGGYGYTF. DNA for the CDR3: TGTGCCAGCTCACCACCAGGGGGCTATGGCTACACCTTC.